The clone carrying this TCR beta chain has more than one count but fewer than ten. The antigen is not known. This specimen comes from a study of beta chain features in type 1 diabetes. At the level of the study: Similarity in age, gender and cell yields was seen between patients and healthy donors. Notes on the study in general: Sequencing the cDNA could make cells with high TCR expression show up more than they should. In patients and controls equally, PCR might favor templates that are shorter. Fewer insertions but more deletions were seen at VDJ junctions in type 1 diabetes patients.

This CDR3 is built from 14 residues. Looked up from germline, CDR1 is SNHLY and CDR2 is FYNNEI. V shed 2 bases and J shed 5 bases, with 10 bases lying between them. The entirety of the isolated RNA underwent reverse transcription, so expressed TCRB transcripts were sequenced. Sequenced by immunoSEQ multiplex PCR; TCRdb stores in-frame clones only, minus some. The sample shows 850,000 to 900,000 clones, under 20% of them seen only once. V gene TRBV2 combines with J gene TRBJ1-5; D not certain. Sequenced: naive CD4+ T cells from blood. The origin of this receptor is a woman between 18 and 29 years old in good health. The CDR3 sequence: CASSELGIYQPQHF. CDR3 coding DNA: TGTGCCAGCAGTGAATTGGGGATTTATCAGCCCCAGCATTTT.